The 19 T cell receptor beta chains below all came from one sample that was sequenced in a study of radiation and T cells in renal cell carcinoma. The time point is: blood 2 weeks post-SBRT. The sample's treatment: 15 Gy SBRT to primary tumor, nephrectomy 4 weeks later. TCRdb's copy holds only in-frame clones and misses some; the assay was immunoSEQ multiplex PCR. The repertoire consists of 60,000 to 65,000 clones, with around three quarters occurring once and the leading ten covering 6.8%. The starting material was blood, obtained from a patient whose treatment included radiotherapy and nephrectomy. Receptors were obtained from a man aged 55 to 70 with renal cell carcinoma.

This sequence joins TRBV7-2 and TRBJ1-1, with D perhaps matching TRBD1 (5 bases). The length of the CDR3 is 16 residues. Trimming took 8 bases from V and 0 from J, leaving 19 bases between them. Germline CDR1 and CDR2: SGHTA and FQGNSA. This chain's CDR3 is CASGRVEEPMNTEAFF. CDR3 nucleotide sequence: TGTGCCAGCGGCAGGGTCGAAGAGCCCATGAACACTGAAGCTTTCTTT.

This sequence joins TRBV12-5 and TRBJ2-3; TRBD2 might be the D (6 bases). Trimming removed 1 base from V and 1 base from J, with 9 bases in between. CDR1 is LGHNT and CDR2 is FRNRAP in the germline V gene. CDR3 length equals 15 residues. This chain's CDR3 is CASGLGGGGTDTQYF. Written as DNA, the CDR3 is TGTGCTAGTGGTTTGGGAGGCGGGGGCACAGATACGCAGTATTTT.

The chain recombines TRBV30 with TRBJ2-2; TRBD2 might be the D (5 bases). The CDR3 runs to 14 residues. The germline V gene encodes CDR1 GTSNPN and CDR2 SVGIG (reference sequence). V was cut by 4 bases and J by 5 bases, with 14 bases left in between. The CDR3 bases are TGTGCCTGGAACGAGGGCTTGGGGACCGGGGAGCTGTTTTTT. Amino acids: CAWNEGLGTGELFF.

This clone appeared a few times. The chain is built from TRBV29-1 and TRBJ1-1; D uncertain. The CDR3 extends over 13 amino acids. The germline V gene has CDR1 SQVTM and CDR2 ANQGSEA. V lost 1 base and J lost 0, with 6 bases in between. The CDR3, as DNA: TGCAGCGTTGAAGGACACCTGAACACTGAAGCTTTCTTT. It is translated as CSVEGHLNTEAFF.

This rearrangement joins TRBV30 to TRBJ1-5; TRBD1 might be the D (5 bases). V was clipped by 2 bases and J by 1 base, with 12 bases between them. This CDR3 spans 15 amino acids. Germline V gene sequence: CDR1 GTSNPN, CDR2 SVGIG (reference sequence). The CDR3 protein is CAWSSRGGSNQPQHF. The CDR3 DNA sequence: TGTGCCTGGAGTTCGAGGGGAGGGAGCAATCAGCCCCAGCATTTT.

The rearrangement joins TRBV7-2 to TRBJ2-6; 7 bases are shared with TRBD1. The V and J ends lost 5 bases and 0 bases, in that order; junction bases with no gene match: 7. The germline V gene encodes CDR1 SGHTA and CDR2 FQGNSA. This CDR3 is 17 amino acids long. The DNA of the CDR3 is TGTGCCAGCAGCCCCGACAGGGTTGGCTCTGGGGCCAACGTCCTGACTTTC. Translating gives CASSPDRVGSGANVLTF. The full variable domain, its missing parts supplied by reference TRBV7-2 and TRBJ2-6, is GAGVSQSPSNKVTEKGKDVELRCDPISGHTALYWYRQSLGQGLEFLIYFQGNSAPDKSGLPSDRFSAERTGGSVSTLTIQRTQQEDSAVYLCASSPDRVGSGANVLTFGAGSRLTVL.

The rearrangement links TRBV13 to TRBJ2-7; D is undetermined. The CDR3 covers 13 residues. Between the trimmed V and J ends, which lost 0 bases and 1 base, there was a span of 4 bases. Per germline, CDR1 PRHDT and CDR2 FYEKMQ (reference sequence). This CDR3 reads CASSLGESYEQYV. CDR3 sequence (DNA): TGTGCCAGCAGCTTAGGGGAGTCCTACGAGCAGTACGTC.

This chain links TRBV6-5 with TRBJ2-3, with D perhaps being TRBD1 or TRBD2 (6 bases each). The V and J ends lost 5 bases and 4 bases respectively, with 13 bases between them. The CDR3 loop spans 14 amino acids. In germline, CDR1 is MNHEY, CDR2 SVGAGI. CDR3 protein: CASSRGAGADTQYF. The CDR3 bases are TGTGCCAGCAGTAGGGGGGCCGGGGCAGATACGCAGTATTTT.

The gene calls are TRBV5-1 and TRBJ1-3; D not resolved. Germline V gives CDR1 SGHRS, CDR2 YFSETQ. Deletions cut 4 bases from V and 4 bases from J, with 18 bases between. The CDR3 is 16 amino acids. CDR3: CASSITPSPGGNTIYF. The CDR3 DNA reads TGCGCCAGCAGCATAACCCCTTCGCCCGGGGGAAACACCATATATTTT.

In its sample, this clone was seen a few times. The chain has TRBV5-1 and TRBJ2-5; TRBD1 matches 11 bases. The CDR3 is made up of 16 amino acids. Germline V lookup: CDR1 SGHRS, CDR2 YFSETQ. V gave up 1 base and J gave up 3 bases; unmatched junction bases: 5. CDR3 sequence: CASSLLGTGGEETQYF. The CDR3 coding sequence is TGCGCCAGCAGCTTGTTGGGGACAGGGGGGGAAGAGACCCAGTACTTC.

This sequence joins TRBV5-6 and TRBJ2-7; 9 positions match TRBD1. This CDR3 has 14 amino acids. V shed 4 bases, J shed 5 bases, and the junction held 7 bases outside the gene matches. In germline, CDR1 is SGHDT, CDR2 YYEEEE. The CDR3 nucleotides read TGTGCCAGCAGCCCCGGGACAGGGCTCGACGAGCAGTACGTC. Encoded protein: CASSPGTGLDEQYV.

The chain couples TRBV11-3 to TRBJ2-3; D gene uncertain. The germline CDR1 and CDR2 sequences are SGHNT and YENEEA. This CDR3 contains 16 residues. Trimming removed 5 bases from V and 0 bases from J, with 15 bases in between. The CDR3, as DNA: TGTGCCAGCAGCCCCCTCCCAGGCGGAAGCACAGATACGCAGTATTTT. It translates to CASSPLPGGSTDTQYF.

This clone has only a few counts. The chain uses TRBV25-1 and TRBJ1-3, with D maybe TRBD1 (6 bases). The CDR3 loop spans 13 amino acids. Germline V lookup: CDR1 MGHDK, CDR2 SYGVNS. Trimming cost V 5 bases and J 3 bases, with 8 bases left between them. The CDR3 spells CASSTGIGNTIYF. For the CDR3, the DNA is TGTGCCAGCAGTACAGGGATTGGAAACACCATATATTTT.

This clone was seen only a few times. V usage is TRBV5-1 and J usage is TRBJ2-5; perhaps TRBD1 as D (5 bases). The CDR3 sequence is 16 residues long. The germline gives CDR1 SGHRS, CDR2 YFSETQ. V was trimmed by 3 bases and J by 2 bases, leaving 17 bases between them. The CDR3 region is CASSSVQGRPQETQYF. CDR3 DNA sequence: TGCGCCAGCAGCTCGGTCCAGGGCAGGCCGCAAGAGACCCAGTACTTC.

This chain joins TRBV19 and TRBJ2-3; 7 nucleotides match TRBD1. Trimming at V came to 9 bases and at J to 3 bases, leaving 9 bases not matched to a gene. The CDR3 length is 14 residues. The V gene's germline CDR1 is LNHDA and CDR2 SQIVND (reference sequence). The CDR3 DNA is TGTGCCAGCAAGGACAGGTTAGGTACAGATACGCAGTATTTT. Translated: CASKDRLGTDTQYF.

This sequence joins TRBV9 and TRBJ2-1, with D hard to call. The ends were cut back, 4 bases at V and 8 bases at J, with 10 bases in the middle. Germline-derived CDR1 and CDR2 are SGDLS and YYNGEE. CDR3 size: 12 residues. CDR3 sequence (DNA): TGTGCCAGCAGCCCTGGGGTAGATGAGCAGTTCTTC. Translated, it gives CASSPGVDEQFF.

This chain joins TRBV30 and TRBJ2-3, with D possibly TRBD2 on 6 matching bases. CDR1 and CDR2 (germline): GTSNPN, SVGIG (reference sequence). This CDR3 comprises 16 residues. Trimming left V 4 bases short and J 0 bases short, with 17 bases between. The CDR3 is CAWKLIGRGSTDTQYF. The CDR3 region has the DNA TGTGCCTGGAAGTTAATAGGGCGGGGAAGCACAGATACGCAGTATTTT.

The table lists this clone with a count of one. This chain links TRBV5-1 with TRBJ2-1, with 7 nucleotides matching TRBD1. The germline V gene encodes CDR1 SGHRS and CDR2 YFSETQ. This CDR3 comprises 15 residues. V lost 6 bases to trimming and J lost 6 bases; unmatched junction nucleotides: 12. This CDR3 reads CASNLGTVYPNEQFF. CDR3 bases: TGCGCCAGCAACCTCGGGACAGTATACCCCAATGAGCAGTTCTTC.

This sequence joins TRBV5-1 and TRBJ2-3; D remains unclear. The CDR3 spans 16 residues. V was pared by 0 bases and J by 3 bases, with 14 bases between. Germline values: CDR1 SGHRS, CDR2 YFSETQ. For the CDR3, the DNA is TGCGCCAGCAGCTTGGATTCAAACAGAAGAACAGATACGCAGTATTTT. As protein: CASSLDSNRRTDTQYF.